The sequence of this TCR beta chain was determined in a study of cytomegalovirus exposure and HLA in healthy donors. Study outcomes and limitations: Earlier findings revealed that most TCR beta V segments proved productive either about 87% or about 30% of the time. A classifier reportedly called cytomegalovirus status with high sensitivity and specificity. Upon later analysis, TCR association rates were observed to vary by HLA locus, being highest for DRB1 and lowest for HLA-C.

It was with 60 Vbeta and 13 Jbeta primers that the PCR ran. Assay used: immunoSEQ multiplex PCR; TCRdb lists only in-frame clones, some missing. The table includes some 170,000 clones, roughly 80% detected once. This CDR3 is 16 amino acids long. Trimming at V came to 5 bases and at J to 2 bases, leaving 10 bases not matched to a gene. Germline V gene data show CDR1 as MNHEY and CDR2 as SMNVEV (reference sequence). To note about this clone: Its target is not known.

All the people who gave samples were healthy bone marrow donors. What was sequenced was PBMCs. This chain links TRBV27 with TRBJ1-2; 8 bases agree with TRBD1. The receptor's source is a girl aged 5 to 17 in good health and CMV-seropositive. CDR3 sequence (DNA): TGTGCCAGCAGTCCTCTTCCGGGACAGGAAAACTATGGCTACACCTTC. It yields the protein CASSPLPGQENYGYTF.